Each of the 26 T cell receptor beta chains below was sequenced from the same sample in a study of beta chain features in type 1 diabetes. The whole isolated RNA underwent reverse transcription, so sequencing captured expressed TCRB transcripts. Assay: immunoSEQ multiplex PCR; the TCRdb copy retains only in-frame clones and omits some. The repertoire holds under 900,000 clones, with roughly a sixth as singletons. The sequenced material came from naive CD4+ T cells from blood. The receptors were gathered from a woman aged 18-29 years in good health.

Only a few counts were recorded for this clone. This chain connects TRBV11-2 to TRBJ2-5; D remains ambiguous. The CDR3 has 14 residues. Trimming shortened V by 1 base and J by 3 bases, and 9 bases separated the two germline ends. Germline assignment: CDR1 SGHAT and CDR2 FQNNGV. The CDR3 region has the DNA TGTGCCAGCAGCTTAGCGTCTAACAAAGAGACCCAGTACTTC. It is translated as CASSLASNKETQYF.

This clone appeared a few times. The chain employs TRBV28 and TRBJ2-4; D is unresolved. The V and J ends lost 5 bases and 7 bases respectively, with 12 bases between them. This CDR3 contains 13 residues. Germline V gene lookup returns CDR1 MDHEN and CDR2 SYDVKM. CDR3 residues: CASSEVSGNIQYF. The CDR3 nucleotides are TGTGCCAGCAGTGAGGTGTCCGGGAACATTCAGTACTTC.

The chain is built from TRBV2 and TRBJ2-2, with 12 bases aligning to TRBD2. Germline V gene data show CDR1 as SNHLY and CDR2 as FYNNEI. This CDR3 region has 14 residues. The V segment lost 6 bases and the J segment 7 bases; nucleotides outside the gene matches: 3. This CDR3 reads CASRTSGGVGELFF. For the CDR3, the DNA is TGTGCCAGCAGGACTAGCGGGGGAGTCGGGGAGCTGTTTTTT.

There are a few counts of this clone. V and J are TRBV5-1 and TRBJ1-4, with unresolved D. V lost 0 bases, J lost 8 bases, and 11 bases lay in between. This CDR3 has 14 residues. Germline V gene lookup returns CDR1 SGHRS and CDR2 YFSETQ. The CDR3 region is CASSLGPRAEKLFF. The CDR3 nucleotides read TGCGCCAGCAGCTTGGGACCGCGGGCCGAAAAACTGTTTTTT. Full variable domain (rest looked up from reference TRBV5-1 and TRBJ1-4): KAGVTQTPRYLIKTRGQQVTLSCSPISGHRSVSWYQQTPGQGLQFLFEYFSETQRNKGNFPGRFSGRQFSNSRSEMNVSTLELGDSALYLCASSLGPRAEKLFFGSGTQLSVL.

This clone was counted only a few times. The chain has TRBV2 and TRBJ2-7; D possibly uses TRBD1 or TRBD2 (5 bases each). Trimming took 8 bases from V and 0 from J, leaving 8 bases between them. CDR3 length: 12 amino acids. CDR1 and CDR2 from the germline V gene are SNHLY and FYNNEI. CDR3 region: CASGGDSYEQYF. The CDR3 DNA is TGTGCCAGCGGGGGAGACTCCTACGAGCAGTACTTC.

V is TRBV7-3 and J is TRBJ1-4; D ambiguous. Trimming left V 5 bases short and J 8 bases short, with 18 bases between. CDR3 size: 15 residues. Per the germline V gene, CDR1 is SGHTA and CDR2 is FQGTGA. CDR3 nucleotide sequence: TGTGCCAGCAGCCTGGGAGGCAGGAAGTCAGAAAAACTGTTTTTT. It codes for CASSLGGRKSEKLFF.

The table lists this clone with a few counts. The V call is TRBV5-1, the J call TRBJ1-2; D is perhaps TRBD1 (6 bases). This CDR3 spans 14 amino acids. V was pared by 2 bases and J by 4 bases, with 12 bases between. Germline V gene sequence: CDR1 SGHRS, CDR2 YFSETQ. For the CDR3, the DNA is TGCGCCAGCAGCTTAAGTAGGGACATCTATGGCTACACCTTC. Translated: CASSLSRDIYGYTF. Complete variable domain (other parts from reference TRBV5-1 and TRBJ1-2): KAGVTQTPRYLIKTRGQQVTLSCSPISGHRSVSWYQQTPGQGLQFLFEYFSETQRNKGNFPGRFSGRQFSNSRSEMNVSTLELGDSALYLCASSLSRDIYGYTFGSGTRLTVV.

This clone showed up just a few times. The chain carries TRBV18 and TRBJ2-1; D is perhaps TRBD1 (5 bases). V lost 1 base, J lost 10 bases, and 23 bases lay in between. Germline lookup yields CDR1 KGHSH and CDR2 LQKENI. The CDR3 is 17 amino acids. CDR3 in DNA: TGTGCCAGCTCACCACGGGGAAATCTGGGGCCGGGTAGGGAGCAGTTCTTC. Its translation is CASSPRGNLGPGREQFF.

The chain joins TRBV2 to TRBJ2-1; D is ambiguous. Germline V gene sequence: CDR1 SNHLY, CDR2 FYNNEI. CDR3 size: 12 residues. V lost 8 bases, J lost 8 bases, and 13 bases lay in between. The CDR3 DNA is TGTGCCAGCGCCTACCGGTCGCATGAGCAGTTCTTC. It is translated as CASAYRSHEQFF.

This clone was detected only a few times. Here the CDR3 DNA reads TGTGCCAGCAGTTACCGGACTAGCGGTGACGGGGAGCTGTTTTTT. Encoded protein: CASSYRTSGDGELFF. The rearrangement joins TRBV6-5 to TRBJ2-2, with 10 nucleotides matching TRBD2. This CDR3 is 15 amino acids long. CDR1 and CDR2 from the germline V gene are MNHEY and SVGAGI. V shed 2 bases and J 7 bases; nucleotides not matched to a gene: 4.

This clone was picked up a small number of times. This sequence joins TRBV6-6 and TRBJ1-5, with 9 nucleotides matching TRBD1. The germline CDR1 and CDR2 sequences are MNHNY and SVGAGI (reference sequence). J gave up 7 bases and V 2 bases, and 6 bases lay outside the gene matches. The CDR3 extends over 15 amino acids. The CDR3 DNA sequence: TGTGCCAGCAGTTACGGGGGACAGGGTCTCCAGCCCCAGCATTTT. As protein: CASSYGGQGLQPQHF.

The V gene is TRBV7-2, the J gene TRBJ1-2; weak D call: TRBD1 (5 bases). This CDR3 has 13 amino acids. Germline CDR1 reads SGHTA; CDR2 reads FQGNSA. Trimming stripped 5 bases from V and 7 bases from J, with 14 bases between. CDR3 region: CASSPRDVGGYTF. The CDR3 DNA reads as TGTGCCAGCAGCCCGAGGGACGTAGGTGGCTACACCTTC.

This clone was seen a few times. CDR3 sequence reads: CSARRRESQFF. DNA of the CDR3: TGCAGTGCTAGACGCCGGGAGTCACAGTTCTTC. The chain links TRBV20-1 to TRBJ2-1; tentative D call: TRBD2 (6 bases). Germline V gene data show CDR1 as DFQATT and CDR2 as SNEGSKA (reference sequence). The CDR3 totals 11 residues. V lost 2 bases and J lost 13, with 12 bases in between.

This clone was seen more than once but under ten times. DNA of the CDR3: TGTGCCAGCAGTGGTGTCCAGGGCTTCCGAGAAAAACTGTTTTTT. Translating gives CASSGVQGFREKLFF. V and J are TRBV2 and TRBJ1-4, with D possibly TRBD1 on 5 matching bases. Per the germline V gene, CDR1 is SNHLY and CDR2 is FYNNEI. The CDR3 is made up of 15 amino acids. V lost 4 bases and J lost 8, with 17 bases in between. Full variable domain (missing parts from reference TRBV2 and TRBJ1-4): EPEVTQTPSHQVTQMGQEVILRCVPISNHLYFYWYRQILGQKVEFLVSFYNNEISEKSEIFDDQFSVERPDGSNFTLKIRSTKLEDSAMYFCASSGVQGFREKLFFGSGTQLSVL.

This clone showed up just a few times. The chain joins TRBV28 to TRBJ2-7, with D possibly matching TRBD2 (5 bases). V was clipped by 7 bases and J by 1 base, with 14 bases between them. Germline V gene lookup returns CDR1 MDHEN and CDR2 SYDVKM. The CDR3 runs to 14 residues. The CDR3 DNA reads TGTGCCAGCACGGGTGGAGGTTCGTCCTACGAGCAGTACTTC. Translated, it gives CASTGGGSSYEQYF.

The V call is TRBV18, the J call TRBJ1-4; 7 bases agree with TRBD1. V shed 3 bases and J 0 bases; nucleotides not matched to a gene: 4. Per the germline V gene, CDR1 is KGHSH and CDR2 is LQKENI. This CDR3 has 16 residues. The CDR3 loop reads CASSPGQSTTNEKLFF. CDR3 in DNA: TGTGCCAGCTCACCGGGACAGAGCACAACTAATGAAAAACTGTTTTTT.

The chain carries TRBV29-1 and TRBJ2-1; 10 bases map to TRBD1. Germline assignment: CDR1 SQVTM and CDR2 ANQGSEA. The V and J ends lost 8 bases and 4 bases, in that order; junction bases with no gene match: 8. The CDR3 is made up of 14 amino acids. Here the CDR3 reads CSLRDRGLYNEQFF. CDR3 DNA: TGCAGCTTAAGAGACAGGGGGCTATACAATGAGCAGTTCTTC.

The chain carries TRBV4-3 and TRBJ2-7; D remains ambiguous. Germline V gene data show CDR1 as LGHNA and CDR2 as YSLEER. CDR3 length equals 14 residues. With 1 base removed from V and 2 bases from J, the gap between germline ends came to 9 bases. The chain's CDR3 is CASSQARSAYEQYF. Written as DNA, the CDR3 is TGCGCCAGCAGCCAAGCCCGCTCAGCCTACGAGCAGTACTTC.

This chain links TRBV9 with TRBJ2-1; 11 bases line up with TRBD2. The V gene end was trimmed by 4 bases and the J gene end by 4 bases; junction bases not matched to a gene: 4. This CDR3 contains 15 residues. Per germline, CDR1 SGDLS and CDR2 YYNGEE. CDR3 loop: CASSLGLAEYNEQFF. The CDR3 nucleotides are TGTGCCAGCAGCTTGGGACTAGCGGAGTACAATGAGCAGTTCTTC.

V gene TRBV7-9 combines with J gene TRBJ1-4, with D perhaps TRBD1 (6 bases). The length of the CDR3 is 15 residues. Trimming took 4 bases from V and 4 from J, leaving 13 bases between them. Per the germline V gene, CDR1 is SEHNR and CDR2 is FQNEAQ (reference sequence). The CDR3 DNA is TGTGCCAGCAGCTCGGACAGCGGAGGTAATGAAAAACTGTTTTTT. Protein sequence: CASSSDSGGNEKLFF.

There are a few counts of this clone. This chain joins TRBV28 and TRBJ2-7; D remains ambiguous. The CDR3 totals 11 residues. V was cut by 4 bases and J by 5 bases, with 6 bases left in between. Per the germline V gene, CDR1 is MDHEN and CDR2 is SYDVKM. The CDR3 sequence: CASSSNHEQYF. CDR3 DNA sequence: TGTGCCAGCAGTTCAAACCACGAGCAGTACTTC.

This chain joins TRBV28 and TRBJ2-1, with 9 bases that match TRBD1. The CDR3 is made up of 15 amino acids. V shed 6 bases and J 6 bases; nucleotides not matched to a gene: 9. Germline V gene sequence: CDR1 MDHEN, CDR2 SYDVKM. The CDR3 spells CASSIRDRVGNEQFF. In DNA, the CDR3 is TGTGCCAGCAGCATCCGGGACAGGGTAGGCAATGAGCAGTTCTTC.

This clone was counted between two and nine times. The chain combines TRBV5-1 with TRBJ2-3; TRBD2 matches at 8 bases. V lost 2 bases and J lost 4; bases outside the gene matches: 3. The CDR3 is made up of 14 amino acids. The V gene's germline CDR1 is SGHRS and CDR2 YFSETQ. CDR3 sequence: CASSFGLAADTQYF. The CDR3 DNA reads TGCGCCAGCAGCTTTGGACTAGCAGCAGATACGCAGTATTTT.

This clone appeared a few times. This chain connects TRBV7-3 to TRBJ1-1; D gene unclear. V dropped 1 base and J dropped 2 bases, with 14 bases sitting between them. The V gene's germline CDR1 is SGHTA and CDR2 FQGTGA. The CDR3 runs to 16 residues. Here the CDR3 reads CASSLNPVQSNTEAFF. The CDR3 DNA sequence: TGTGCCAGCAGCTTAAACCCGGTACAGTCCAACACTGAAGCTTTCTTT.

This clone was detected a few times. The V call is TRBV29-1, the J call TRBJ1-1; D gene uncertain. With 3 bases removed from V and 2 bases from J, the gap between germline ends came to 4 bases. The CDR3 loop spans 11 amino acids. CDR1 is SQVTM, CDR2 ANQGSEA, per germline. CDR3 residues: CSVDFNTEAFF. The DNA of the CDR3 is TGCAGCGTTGATTTTAACACTGAAGCTTTCTTT. Looking up the rest from reference TRBV29-1 and TRBJ1-1 gives the full variable domain: SAVISQKPSRDICQRGTSLTIQCQVDSQVTMMFWYRQQPGQSLTLIATANQGSEATYESGFVIDKFPISRPNLTFSTLTVSNMSPEDSSIYLCSVDFNTEAFFGQGTRLTVV.

The chain links TRBV5-4 to TRBJ2-7, with 9 bases that match TRBD2. This CDR3 region has 14 residues. With V trimmed by 3 bases and J by 4 bases, 5 bases remained unmatched. Looked up from germline, CDR1 is SGHNT and CDR2 is YYREEE (reference sequence). CDR3: CASSSTSGPYEQYF. DNA for the CDR3: TGTGCCAGCAGCTCCACTAGCGGGCCTTACGAGCAGTACTTC.